The 8 T cell receptor beta chains given below trace back to one sample, sequenced in a study of blood T cell repertoires in COVID-19. TCRdb's table, derived via immunoSEQ multiplex PCR, lists solely in-frame clones and lacks some. Of fewer than 250,000 clones listed, around 80% are singletons. The sample was peripheral blood. Receptors originate from a woman aged 60-70 years with COVID-19, enrolled during active disease.

The sample holds a few counts of this clone. The chain carries TRBV5-1 and TRBJ2-2, with 7 bases identical to TRBD2. The germline V gene encodes CDR1 SGHRS and CDR2 YFSETQ. CDR3 length equals 15 residues. V lost 3 bases to trimming and J lost 2 bases; unmatched junction nucleotides: 4. The CDR3 protein is CASSSGGGNTGELFF. CDR3 nucleotide sequence: TGCGCCAGCAGCTCCGGCGGGGGAAACACCGGGGAGCTGTTTTTT.

The V gene is TRBV5-1, the J gene TRBJ2-7; D perhaps matches TRBD2 (6 bases). Germline CDR1 and CDR2: SGHRS and YFSETQ. CDR3 length: 14 amino acids. V lost 1 base to trimming and J lost 2 bases, with 10 bases between them. The CDR3: CASSLSGGPYEQYF. The CDR3, as DNA: TGCGCCAGCAGCTTGAGCGGAGGGCCCTACGAGCAGTACTTC.

This chain connects TRBV24-1 to TRBJ2-2; no definite D call. The CDR3 has 13 amino acids. Trimming cost V 9 bases and J 0 bases, with 7 bases left between them. The germline gives CDR1 KGHDR, CDR2 SFDVKD. As DNA, the CDR3 is TGTGCCACCGCAGTATCGAACACCGGGGAGCTGTTTTTT. It yields the protein CATAVSNTGELFF.

The chain couples TRBV11-3 to TRBJ2-5; tentatively, D is TRBD2 (5 bases). Per the germline V gene, CDR1 is SGHNT and CDR2 is YENEEA. V lost 1 base, J lost 0 bases, and 9 bases lay in between. CDR3 length: 15 amino acids. CDR3 loop: CASSLGPGYQETQYF. The DNA for the CDR3 is TGTGCCAGCAGCTTAGGCCCGGGGTACCAAGAGACCCAGTACTTC.

The V gene is TRBV27, the J gene TRBJ1-6, with 9 bases aligning to TRBD1. Trimming cost V 5 bases and J 6 bases; bases outside gene matches: 5. The CDR3 is 15 residues long. Germline V CDR1 and CDR2: MNHEY, SMNVEV (reference sequence). DNA of the CDR3: TGTGCCAGCAGTACCCGGACAGGGGTTAATTCACCCCTCCACTTT. Translating gives CASSTRTGVNSPLHF.

The V gene is TRBV28, the J gene TRBJ2-1, with D hard to call. V lost 4 bases and J lost 0, with 7 bases in between. Germline V CDR1 and CDR2: MDHEN, SYDVKM. The CDR3 covers 14 residues. CDR3 region: CASSSISSYNEQFF. The CDR3 DNA sequence: TGTGCCAGCAGTTCAATTAGCTCCTACAATGAGCAGTTCTTC.

The rearrangement links TRBV5-1 to TRBJ1-2, with a weak D call TRBD1 (6 bases). The CDR3 runs 14 residues. The V gene lost 0 bases and the J gene lost 4 bases, with 10 bases spanning the gap. Looked up from germline, CDR1 is SGHRS and CDR2 is YFSETQ. As DNA, the CDR3 is TGCGCCAGCAGCTTGGACAGGGCGACCTATGGCTACACCTTC. This translates into CASSLDRATYGYTF.

This clone was seen a few times. The J gene is TRBJ1-1, the V gene TRBV7-2, with no clear D. The germline V and J ends were trimmed by 4 bases and 6 bases, with 21 bases remaining between them. The CDR3 has 16 amino acids. From germline, CDR1 is SGHTA and CDR2 FQGNSA. The CDR3 DNA reads as TGTGCCAGCAGCTCGGGAGTAAGGGTTGAAGACTCTGAAGCTTTCTTT. This codes for CASSSGVRVEDSEAFF.